This is a list of T cell receptor beta chains from one sample in a study of T cell responses to AZD1222 COVID-19 vaccine. Sequenced by immunoSEQ multiplex PCR; TCRdb stores in-frame clones only, minus some. The sample contains tens of thousands of clones, roughly nine tenths of which appear only once. The sample consisted of peripheral blood, taken on day 0 of AZD1222 vaccination. These receptors were collected from an adult in good health. The CDR3 runs from the conserved cysteine through the conserved F or W. Each record gives: V gene, D gene, clone size, J gene, CDR3 DNA, CDR3 protein. The D gene is left open where the match is weak. Expanded clones get a size class; other rows say once, few or many, or leave the size out.

v_gene: TRBV30
d_gene: -
abundance: -
j_gene: TRBJ1-6
CDR3nt: TGTGCCTGGAGCCTAGATCAGATATCATATTCACCCCTCCACTTT
CDR3aa: CAWSLDQISYSPLHF

v_gene: TRBV25-1
d_gene: -
abundance: -
j_gene: TRBJ1-6
CDR3nt: TGTGCCAGCAGGGAGGGTTGGATCTCACCCCTCCACTTT
CDR3aa: CASREGWISPLHF

v_gene: TRBV4-1
d_gene: TRBD2
abundance: -
j_gene: TRBJ2-7
CDR3nt: TGCGCCAGCAGCCAAGAGACGTCTAGCGGGAGGGCTGGGGCCTACGAGCAGTACTTC
CDR3aa: CASSQETSSGRAGAYEQYF

v_gene: TRBV3-1/TRBV3-2
d_gene: TRBD1
abundance: -
j_gene: TRBJ1-1
CDR3nt: TGTGCCAGCAGCCCAACCCCAGGGGGGCCCACTGAAGCTTTCTTT
CDR3aa: CASSPTPGGPTEAFF

v_gene: TRBV10-3
d_gene: TRBD1
abundance: -
j_gene: TRBJ1-5
CDR3nt: TGTGCCATCAGTGGTTCGGGGCCCTCCGGGACAGCGAATCAGCCCCAGCATTTT
CDR3aa: CAISGSGPSGTANQPQHF

v_gene: TRBV29-1
d_gene: TRBD2
abundance: -
j_gene: TRBJ2-5
CDR3nt: TGCAGCGTTGCCCCCTTATCGTGGTTACTAGCGGGCGATAGTAAGGAGACCCAGTACTTC
CDR3aa: CSVAPLSWLLAGDSKETQYF

v_gene: TRBV6-2/TRBV6-3
d_gene: TRBD1
abundance: once
j_gene: TRBJ1-4
CDR3nt: TGTGCCAGCAGCCTCGGGTCAGGGGGAAATGAAAAACTGTTTTTT
CDR3aa: CASSLGSGGNEKLFF

v_gene: TRBV19
d_gene: TRBD1
abundance: -
j_gene: TRBJ1-2
CDR3nt: TGTGCCAGTAGCCGCGACAGGGGCACCTCAGCTAACTATGGCTACACCTTC
CDR3aa: CASSRDRGTSANYGYTF

v_gene: TRBV5-5
d_gene: -
abundance: -
j_gene: TRBJ1-3
CDR3nt: TGTGCCAGCAGGTGGGACACGGAAGGGAACACCATATATTTT
CDR3aa: CASRWDTEGNTIYF

v_gene: TRBV7-9
d_gene: TRBD1
abundance: -
j_gene: TRBJ1-4
CDR3nt: TGTGCCAGCAGCCCAACAGGGGGCGCCAATAATGAAAAACTGTTTTTT
CDR3aa: CASSPTGGANNEKLFF

v_gene: TRBV20-1
d_gene: -
abundance: once
j_gene: TRBJ2-7
CDR3nt: TGCAGTGCTAGAGACAGCGACGAGCAGTACTTC
CDR3aa: CSARDSDEQYF

v_gene: TRBV10-3
d_gene: TRBD1
abundance: once
j_gene: TRBJ2-5
CDR3nt: TGTGCCATCTCCTTCGGGACAGCCGAAGAGACCCAGTACTTC
CDR3aa: CAISFGTAEETQYF

v_gene: TRBV19
d_gene: -
abundance: -
j_gene: TRBJ1-1
CDR3nt: TGTGCCAGCTTCGTAGACAGGCAGGCGAACACTGAAGCTTTCTTT
CDR3aa: CASFVDRQANTEAFF

v_gene: TRBV15
d_gene: -
abundance: -
j_gene: TRBJ1-5
CDR3nt: TGTGCCACCAGCAGAGATCAACAGATAGATCAGCCCCAGCATTTT
CDR3aa: CATSRDQQIDQPQHF

v_gene: TRBV6-5
d_gene: TRBD1
abundance: -
j_gene: TRBJ1-5
CDR3nt: TGTGCCAGCAGCCGGACAGGGAGTAGAGATCAGCCCCAGCATTTT
CDR3aa: CASSRTGSRDQPQHF

v_gene: TRBV7-3
d_gene: -
abundance: -
j_gene: TRBJ1-3
CDR3nt: TGTGCCAGCAGCTTGGAACCAGGCTCTGGAAACACCATATATTTT
CDR3aa: CASSLEPGSGNTIYF

v_gene: TRBV4-2
d_gene: TRBD1
abundance: -
j_gene: TRBJ2-5
CDR3nt: TGTGCCAGCAGCCAAGGAGGGGGCCGGGAGACCCAGTACTTC
CDR3aa: CASSQGGGRETQYF

v_gene: TRBV29-1
d_gene: -
abundance: -
j_gene: TRBJ2-3
CDR3nt: TGCAGCGCCGCCACAGGGGGAGGGGATACGCAGTATTTT
CDR3aa: CSAATGGGDTQYF

v_gene: TRBV4-1
d_gene: -
abundance: -
j_gene: TRBJ1-2
CDR3nt: TGCGCCAGCAGCCTAAGGACAGATTCTAACTATGGCTACACCTTC
CDR3aa: CASSLRTDSNYGYTF

v_gene: TRBV25-1
d_gene: -
abundance: -
j_gene: TRBJ2-7
CDR3nt: TGTGCCAGCAGTGAATTTGGAGGGCCCCCCTACGAGCAGTACTTC
CDR3aa: CASSEFGGPPYEQYF

v_gene: TRBV19
d_gene: TRBD1
abundance: -
j_gene: TRBJ1-2
CDR3nt: TGTGCCAGTACCTCGAGAGGACAGGGTCCATATGGCTACACCTTC
CDR3aa: CASTSRGQGPYGYTF

v_gene: TRBV28
d_gene: -
abundance: -
j_gene: TRBJ1-3
CDR3nt: TGTGCCAGCAGTTTAGGGACGAGAAACACCATATATTTT
CDR3aa: CASSLGTRNTIYF

v_gene: TRBV5-1
d_gene: -
abundance: -
j_gene: TRBJ1-5
CDR3nt: TGCGCCAGCAGCGTTGGATGGGGGGGAGACCAGCCCCAGCATTTT
CDR3aa: CASSVGWGGDQPQHF

v_gene: TRBV19
d_gene: TRBD1
abundance: -
j_gene: TRBJ1-1
CDR3nt: TGTGCCAGTAGGACAGGACAGGGGCAAACACAGAACACTGAAGCTTTCTTT
CDR3aa: CASRTGQGQTQNTEAFF

v_gene: TRBV4-1
d_gene: -
abundance: -
j_gene: TRBJ2-1
CDR3nt: TGCGCCAGCAGCCAAGCCGGCCAAAACAGGGCGGATGAGCAGTTCTTC
CDR3aa: CASSQAGQNRADEQFF

v_gene: TRBV6-5
d_gene: -
abundance: -
j_gene: TRBJ1-3
CDR3nt: TGTGCCAGCAGTTACTCCGGGCCGGCCGCCGGAAACACCATATATTTT
CDR3aa: CASSYSGPAAGNTIYF

v_gene: TRBV19
d_gene: -
abundance: once
j_gene: TRBJ1-4
CDR3nt: TGTGCCAGCCACAGGGTAGAGTATGAAAAACTGTTTTTT
CDR3aa: CASHRVEYEKLFF

v_gene: TRBV27
d_gene: -
abundance: -
j_gene: TRBJ1-1
CDR3nt: TGTGCCAGCAGGGGTAGAAGCACTGAAGCTTTCTTT
CDR3aa: CASRGRSTEAFF

v_gene: TRBV10-2
d_gene: -
abundance: -
j_gene: TRBJ2-3
CDR3nt: TGCGCCAGCGATCCTAGGCCGAGCACAGATACGCAGTATTTT
CDR3aa: CASDPRPSTDTQYF

v_gene: TRBV29-1
d_gene: -
abundance: -
j_gene: TRBJ2-5
CDR3nt: TGCAGCGTTGGGGGGCAGGGAGGGACCCAGTACTTC
CDR3aa: CSVGGQGGTQYF

v_gene: TRBV19
d_gene: -
abundance: -
j_gene: TRBJ1-6
CDR3nt: TGTGCCAGTAGTATCTCAGGGGCAAGGGATTCACCCCTCCACTTT
CDR3aa: CASSISGARDSPLHF

v_gene: TRBV29-1
d_gene: -
abundance: -
j_gene: TRBJ1-1
CDR3nt: TGCAGCGTTCAGTTCGGAAGGTCCGCTGAAGCTTTCTTT
CDR3aa: CSVQFGRSAEAFF

v_gene: TRBV11-2
d_gene: TRBD1
abundance: -
j_gene: TRBJ1-1
CDR3nt: TGTGCCAGCAGGTTGACAGGGGCGGCTTTCTTT
CDR3aa: CASRLTGAAFF

v_gene: TRBV6-4
d_gene: TRBD2
abundance: many
j_gene: TRBJ2-1
CDR3nt: TGTGCCAGCAGTACTAGCGGGAGTCACAATGAGCAGTTCTTC
CDR3aa: CASSTSGSHNEQFF

v_gene: TRBV5-1
d_gene: -
abundance: -
j_gene: TRBJ2-1
CDR3nt: TGCGCCAGCAGCTTGGCGGGGAGCCCCTACAATGAGCAGTTCTTC
CDR3aa: CASSLAGSPYNEQFF

v_gene: TRBV18
d_gene: -
abundance: -
j_gene: TRBJ2-3
CDR3nt: TGTGCCAGCTCACCACCCGGGAGAAGCACAGATACGCAGTATTTT
CDR3aa: CASSPPGRSTDTQYF

v_gene: TRBV3-1/TRBV3-2
d_gene: TRBD2
abundance: -
j_gene: TRBJ2-5
CDR3nt: TGTGCCAGCAGCCTCGGACTAGCGGTACAAGAGACCCAGTACTTC
CDR3aa: CASSLGLAVQETQYF

v_gene: TRBV19
d_gene: TRBD1
abundance: -
j_gene: TRBJ1-4
CDR3nt: TGTGCCTCCAGAAGGGGACAGACTAATGAAAAACTGTTTTTT
CDR3aa: CASRRGQTNEKLFF

v_gene: TRBV5-6
d_gene: -
abundance: -
j_gene: TRBJ1-1
CDR3nt: TGTGCCAGCAGCTCTGGCGGGGCAGCTGGTTTCTTT
CDR3aa: CASSSGGAAGFF

v_gene: TRBV11-2
d_gene: TRBD1
abundance: -
j_gene: TRBJ2-3
CDR3nt: TGTGCCAGCACCAACAGGGGGCGCGGCACAGATACGCAGTATTTT
CDR3aa: CASTNRGRGTDTQYF

v_gene: TRBV7-8
d_gene: -
abundance: once
j_gene: TRBJ1-1
CDR3nt: TGTGCCAGCAGCTTAGGACAGTTTTACACTGAAGCTTTCTTT
CDR3aa: CASSLGQFYTEAFF

v_gene: TRBV30
d_gene: -
abundance: -
j_gene: TRBJ2-3
CDR3nt: TGTGCCTGGAGTGTAGAGCGGGTGCACGCTACGCAGTATTTT
CDR3aa: CAWSVERVHATQYF

v_gene: TRBV4-1
d_gene: -
abundance: -
j_gene: TRBJ1-2
CDR3nt: TGCGCCAGCAGCCCGGCGACAGGAGCCAACACCTTC
CDR3aa: CASSPATGANTF

v_gene: TRBV19
d_gene: -
abundance: -
j_gene: TRBJ1-1
CDR3nt: TGTGCCAGTAGTATAAACGCAGGAGACACTGAAGCTTTCTTT
CDR3aa: CASSINAGDTEAFF